Shown below are 23 T cell receptor beta chains from a single sample sequenced in a study of T cells in Graves' hyperthyroidism and ophthalmopathy (dated by TCRdb to about 2019). Library preparation used multiplex PCR. The instrument was an Illumina HiSeq 2000. Amplification of TCR beta CDR3 regions was carried out from RNA transcripts. The TCR CDR3 was subjected to a first round of RT-PCR using the HTBI primer set and the Qiagen OneStep RT-PCR kit. In TCRdb, the public reads were trimmed at Q25 with fastp and aligned with MiXCR, with productive beta chains retained. Rows merge per CDR3 protein into single entries with the most common DNA and genes. This sample is represented by a few hundred thousand distinct CDR3 sequences; over 15% of them were singletons. The ten largest clones represent over 45% of the sample. What was sequenced was blood. The receptors come from a woman aged 60 to 75 with Graves' ophthalmopathy.

This clonotype came up many times. The chain employs TRBV4-1 and TRBJ2-1; 12 nucleotides line up with TRBD2. The J segment lost 6 bases and the V segment lost 3 bases, leaving 9 bases of the junction unmatched. Per the germline V gene, CDR1 is MGHRA and CDR2 is YSYEKL. This CDR3 has 17 residues. The CDR3 nucleotides are TGCGCCAGCAGCCAGACTAGCGGGAGCTCGCATGGCAATGAGCAGTTCTTC. Protein product: CASSQTSGSSHGNEQFF.

This clonotype was found many times. The chain couples TRBV20-1 to TRBJ2-3, with 8 nucleotides matching TRBD2. Trimming at V came to 7 bases and at J to 5 bases, leaving 8 bases not matched to a gene. Germline V lookup: CDR1 DFQATT, CDR2 SNEGSKA (reference sequence). The CDR3 is made up of 13 amino acids. CDR3 sequence reads: CSGTSGGGDTQYF. CDR3 DNA sequence: TGCAGTGGTACTAGCGGAGGGGGAGATACGCAGTATTTT.

The chain recombines TRBV27 with TRBJ2-5, with 8 bases fitting TRBD2. V shed 5 bases, J shed 2 bases, and the junction held 4 bases outside the gene matches. The CDR3 is made up of 14 amino acids. CDR1 and CDR2 from the germline V gene are MNHEY and SMNVEV (reference sequence). In DNA form, the CDR3 reads TGTGCCAGCAGTAACGGGGGGGGGCAAGAGACCCAGTACTTC. Its protein is CASSNGGGQETQYF.

This clonotype was seen many times. The chain uses TRBV29-1 and TRBJ2-5, with 9 bases fitting TRBD2. Unmatched junction bases numbered 8, after V lost 6 bases and J lost 0 bases. Germline values: CDR1 SQVTM, CDR2 ANQGSEA. The CDR3 length is 15 residues. CDR3 loop: CSVVSGGEYQETQYF. The CDR3 DNA is TGCAGCGTGGTTAGCGGGGGAGAATACCAAGAGACCCAGTACTTC.

The J gene is TRBJ1-2, the V gene TRBV20-1; TRBD1 aligns across 7 bases. The CDR3 extends over 12 amino acids. Germline lookup yields CDR1 DFQATT and CDR2 SNEGSKA (reference sequence). J gave up 4 bases and V 4 bases, and 3 bases lay outside the gene matches. Here the CDR3 DNA reads TGCAGTGCTAACGGACAGGCCTATGGCTACACCTTC. Its translation: CSANGQAYGYTF.

In this sample, this clonotype turned up many times. The genes are TRBV5-1 and TRBJ1-2; D is uncertain. The CDR3 sequence is 14 residues long. V lost 3 bases, J lost 2 bases, and 11 bases lay in between. Germline-derived CDR1 and CDR2 are SGHRS and YFSETQ. The CDR3 DNA follows: TGCGCCAGCAGCTATAATGGCAGAAACTATGGCTACACCTTC. Its protein is CASSYNGRNYGYTF.

Only a few counts were recorded for this clonotype. The genes are TRBV15 and TRBJ2-7; D unresolved. With 3 bases removed from V and 2 bases from J, the gap between germline ends came to 20 bases. The V gene's germline CDR1 is LNHNV and CDR2 YYDKDF (reference sequence). The CDR3 runs to 17 residues. The CDR3 sequence is CATSSPTQVPITYEQYF. In DNA form, the CDR3 reads TGTGCCACCAGCAGCCCAACTCAGGTTCCCATAACCTACGAGCAGTACTTC.

The CDR3 DNA reads as TGCAGTGCTAGAGATCAGGCCAGAAACACCGGGGAGCTGTTTTTT. Its protein product is CSARDQARNTGELFF. This chain links TRBV20-1 with TRBJ2-2; D unresolved. Trimming pared 0 bases from V and 2 bases from J, leaving 10 bases between. CDR3 length: 15 residues. Germline CDR1 and CDR2: DFQATT and SNEGSKA (reference sequence).

In DNA, the CDR3 is TGTGCCAGCAGTTCAGGGTACGAAAGAAAAGGCGAGCAGTACTTC. Its protein is CASSSGYERKGEQYF. V is TRBV27 and J is TRBJ2-7, with D tentatively TRBD1 (5 bases). V gave up 4 bases and J gave up 6 bases, with 19 bases separating them. Germline V CDR1 and CDR2: MNHEY, SMNVEV (reference sequence). The CDR3 covers 15 residues.

In its sample, this clonotype was seen many times. The chain recombines TRBV3-1 with TRBJ1-2; D remains ambiguous. The CDR3 is 14 residues long. The ends were cut back, 0 bases at V and 2 bases at J, with 7 bases in the middle. The germline gives CDR1 LGHDT, CDR2 YNNKEL (reference sequence). CDR3 region: CASSQEYGNYGYTF. The CDR3 bases are TGTGCCAGCAGCCAAGAGTACGGAAACTATGGCTACACCTTC.

This clonotype showed up many times. This chain joins TRBV7-8 and TRBJ2-3; D is unresolved. The CDR3 is 15 residues long. Trimming stripped 7 bases from V and 1 base from J, with 15 bases between. Per germline, CDR1 SGHVS and CDR2 FQNEAQ. CDR3 amino acids: CASTLLIRGTDTQYF. The CDR3 region has the DNA TGTGCCAGCACCTTGCTCATTAGAGGCACAGATACGCAGTATTTT.

This clonotype was detected many times. This chain connects TRBV5-1 to TRBJ1-1; 11 nucleotides agree with TRBD1. Trimming at V came to 3 bases and at J to 4 bases, leaving 2 bases not matched to a gene. The CDR3 is 14 residues long. CDR1 is SGHRS, CDR2 YFSETQ, per germline. The CDR3 reads CASSWGQGGTEAFF. The CDR3, as DNA: TGCGCCAGCAGCTGGGGACAGGGGGGCACTGAAGCTTTCTTT.

This clonotype was seen ten or more times. The rearrangement uses TRBV28 and TRBJ2-1, with D possibly being TRBD1 or TRBD2 (6 bases each). Germline V gives CDR1 MDHEN, CDR2 SYDVKM. The CDR3 consists of 15 residues. Trimming left V 5 bases short and J 7 bases short, with 18 bases between. CDR3 sequence reads: CASSTGGAGVNEQFF. In nucleotides, the CDR3 is TGTGCCAGCAGTACCGGAGGGGCAGGGGTTAATGAGCAGTTCTTC.

This clonotype was detected many times. CDR3 loop: CASSRGLGRETQYF. CDR3 coding DNA: TGTGCCAGCAGCAGGGGGTTAGGGCGAGAGACCCAGTACTTC. The V call is TRBV7-2, the J call TRBJ2-5; perhaps TRBD1 as D (6 bases). CDR1 and CDR2 from the germline V gene are SGHTA and FQGNSA. The CDR3 covers 14 residues. Between the trimmed V and J ends, which lost 5 bases and 4 bases, there was a span of 14 bases. The variable domain in full, completed from reference TRBV7-2 and TRBJ2-5, reads GAGVSQSPSNKVTEKGKDVELRCDPISGHTALYWYRQSLGQGLEFLIYFQGNSAPDKSGLPSDRFSAERTGGSVSTLTIQRTQQEDSAVYLCASSRGLGRETQYFGPGTRLLVL.

The chain combines TRBV20-1 with TRBJ1-5; D might be TRBD1 (5 bases). Germline V lookup: CDR1 DFQATT, CDR2 SNEGSKA (reference sequence). The CDR3 is made up of 14 amino acids. Trimming stripped 3 bases from V and 6 bases from J, with 15 bases between. The CDR3 sequence is CSASGTFSGQPQHF. CDR3 sequence (DNA): TGCAGTGCTAGCGGGACGTTTAGCGGTCAGCCCCAGCATTTT.

This clonotype appeared many times. The V call is TRBV7-8, the J call TRBJ2-7, with 10 positions matching TRBD2. This CDR3 has 13 amino acids. Unmatched junction bases numbered 2, after V lost 6 bases and J lost 3 bases. The germline CDR1 and CDR2 sequences are SGHVS and FQNEAQ. Here the CDR3 reads CASRPSGSYEQYF. CDR3 nucleotide sequence: TGTGCCAGCAGGCCTAGCGGGAGCTACGAGCAGTACTTC.

This clonotype has a count of ten or more. This rearrangement joins TRBV5-1 to TRBJ2-7; tentatively, D is TRBD1 or TRBD2 (7 bases each). The CDR3 contains 14 residues. CDR1 is SGHRS and CDR2 is YFSETQ in the germline V gene. Trimming shortened V by 6 bases and J by 3 bases, and 16 bases separated the two germline ends. The CDR3 protein is CASTWGGGGYEQYF. The DNA of the CDR3 is TGCGCCAGCACCTGGGGAGGGGGCGGCTACGAGCAGTACTTC.

This clonotype was found a few times. V is TRBV7-2 and J is TRBJ2-4; 11 bases align to TRBD2. Germline V gene data show CDR1 as SGHTA and CDR2 as FQGNSA. The CDR3 covers 15 residues. Trimming removed 6 bases from V and 10 bases from J; junction bases left unmatched: 11. The CDR3 here is CASRPLAGAVGIQYF. CDR3 in DNA: TGTGCCAGCAGGCCACTAGCGGGGGCGGTAGGGATTCAGTACTTC. Full variable domain (missing parts from reference TRBV7-2 and TRBJ2-4): GAGVSQSPSNKVTEKGKDVELRCDPISGHTALYWYRQSLGQGLEFLIYFQGNSAPDKSGLPSDRFSAERTGGSVSTLTIQRTQQEDSAVYLCASRPLAGAVGIQYFGAGTRLSVL.

This clonotype has at least ten counts. This rearrangement joins TRBV7-2 to TRBJ2-5; D may be TRBD1 or TRBD2 (5 bases each). Germline CDR1 reads SGHTA; CDR2 reads FQGNSA. V lost 5 bases to trimming and J lost 1 base, with 14 bases between them. CDR3 length: 15 amino acids. The CDR3 DNA reads TGTGCCAGCAGCCCCCAGCAGGGAGCCCAAGAGACCCAGTACTTC. Its protein is CASSPQQGAQETQYF.

This clonotype was counted at least ten times. J is TRBJ2-5 and V is TRBV11-2; 9 bases align to TRBD2. With 6 bases clipped from V and 4 bases from J, the junction kept 9 bases outside the gene matches. Germline-derived CDR1 and CDR2 are SGHAT and FQNNGV. This CDR3 is built from 15 residues. The CDR3 DNA reads TGTGCCAGCAGTCCGAGCGGGGGGAAAGGAGAGACCCAGTACTTC. This encodes CASSPSGGKGETQYF.

This clonotype appeared many times. J is TRBJ1-1 and V is TRBV29-1, with 9 bases lining up with TRBD1. The CDR3 covers 13 residues. CDR1 SQVTM and CDR2 ANQGSEA come from the germline V gene. After removal of 6 bases from V and 5 bases from J, the junction contained 7 bases not matched to a gene. The CDR3 DNA follows: TGCAGCGTGGGTCCCGGGACAGGGACTGAAGCTTTCTTT. This translates into CSVGPGTGTEAFF.

This clonotype was observed many times. The gene calls are TRBV5-1 and TRBJ2-7, with D maybe TRBD2 (6 bases). The ends were cut back, 4 bases at V and 6 bases at J, with 17 bases in the middle. The germline V gene has CDR1 SGHRS and CDR2 YFSETQ. The CDR3 is 14 amino acids. In nucleotides, the CDR3 is TGCGCCAGCAGCCTGGAGACCCGGCGGGGCGAGCAGTACTTC. This codes for CASSLETRRGEQYF.

Here the CDR3 reads CASSFGVWGRQPQHF. CDR3 in DNA: TGTGCCAGCAGTTTCGGGGTCTGGGGGCGTCAGCCCCAGCATTTT. The J gene is TRBJ1-5, the V gene TRBV28; a weak D match, TRBD1 (6 bases). Trimming took 3 bases from V and 6 from J, leaving 15 bases between them. Germline assignment: CDR1 MDHEN and CDR2 SYDVKM. The CDR3 sequence is 15 residues long.